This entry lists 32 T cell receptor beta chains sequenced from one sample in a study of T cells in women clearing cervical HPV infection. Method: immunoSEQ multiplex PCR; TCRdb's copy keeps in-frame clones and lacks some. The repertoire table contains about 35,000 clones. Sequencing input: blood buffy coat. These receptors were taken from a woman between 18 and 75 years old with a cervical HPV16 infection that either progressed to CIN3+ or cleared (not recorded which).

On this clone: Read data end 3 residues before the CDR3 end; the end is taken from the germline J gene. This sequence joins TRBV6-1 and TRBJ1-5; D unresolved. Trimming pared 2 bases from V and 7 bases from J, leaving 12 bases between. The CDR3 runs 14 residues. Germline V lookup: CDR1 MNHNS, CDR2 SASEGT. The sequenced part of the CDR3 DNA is TGTGCCAGCAGTGAATTAGGGTTCCAGCAGCCC. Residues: CASSELGFQQP. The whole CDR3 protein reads CASSELGFQQPQHF.

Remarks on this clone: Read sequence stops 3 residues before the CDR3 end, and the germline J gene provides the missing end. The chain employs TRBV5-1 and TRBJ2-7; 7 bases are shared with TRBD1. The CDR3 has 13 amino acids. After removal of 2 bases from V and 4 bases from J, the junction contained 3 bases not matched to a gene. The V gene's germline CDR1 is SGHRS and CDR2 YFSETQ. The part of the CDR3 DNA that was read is TGCGCCAGCAGCTTAGGACAGGTATACGAG. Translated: CASSLGQVYE. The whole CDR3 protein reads CASSLGQVYEQYF.

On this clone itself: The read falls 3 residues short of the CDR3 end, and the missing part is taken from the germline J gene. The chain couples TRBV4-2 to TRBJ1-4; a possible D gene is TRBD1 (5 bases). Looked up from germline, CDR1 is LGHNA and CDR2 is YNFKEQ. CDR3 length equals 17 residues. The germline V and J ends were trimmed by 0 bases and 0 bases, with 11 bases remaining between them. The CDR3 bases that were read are TGTGCCAGCAGCCAAGAACCCCAGGGCGCAACTAATGAAAAA. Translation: CASSQEPQGATNEK. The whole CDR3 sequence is CASSQEPQGATNEKLFF.

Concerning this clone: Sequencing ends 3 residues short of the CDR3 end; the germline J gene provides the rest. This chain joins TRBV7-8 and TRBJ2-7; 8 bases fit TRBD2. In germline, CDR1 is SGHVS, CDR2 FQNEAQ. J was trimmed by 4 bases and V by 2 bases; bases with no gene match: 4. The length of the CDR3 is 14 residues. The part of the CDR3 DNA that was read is TGTGCCAGCAGCTTACCCCGGGGGGGATACGAG. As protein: CASSLPRGGYE. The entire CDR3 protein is CASSLPRGGYEQYF.

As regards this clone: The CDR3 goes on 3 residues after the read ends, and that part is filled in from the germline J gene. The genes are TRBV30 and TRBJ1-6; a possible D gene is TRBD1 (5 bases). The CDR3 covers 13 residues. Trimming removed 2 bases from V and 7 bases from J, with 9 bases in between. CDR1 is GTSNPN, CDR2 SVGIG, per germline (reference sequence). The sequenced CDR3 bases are TGTGCCTGGAGTATAGACAGAAATTCACCC. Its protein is CAWSIDRNSP. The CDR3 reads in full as CAWSIDRNSPLHF.

The DNA read from the CDR3 is TGTGCCAGCAGTTTGGTAGGGTCCAATCAGCCC. Encoded protein: CASSLVGSNQP. The entire CDR3 protein is CASSLVGSNQPQHF. J is TRBJ1-5 and V is TRBV27; D not resolved. The CDR3 extends 3 residues past the end of the read, so its final part is completed from the germline J gene. This CDR3 spans 14 amino acids. Germline-derived CDR1 and CDR2 are MNHEY and SMNVEV (reference sequence). V was cut by 3 bases and J by 3 bases, with 9 bases left in between.

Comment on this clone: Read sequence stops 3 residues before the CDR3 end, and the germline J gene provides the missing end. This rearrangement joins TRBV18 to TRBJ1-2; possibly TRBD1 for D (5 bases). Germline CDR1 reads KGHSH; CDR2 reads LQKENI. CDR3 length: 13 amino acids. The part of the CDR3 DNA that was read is TGTGCCAGCTCACTTCGGGGGGACTACGAC. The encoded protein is CASSLRGDYD. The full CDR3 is CASSLRGDYDYTF.

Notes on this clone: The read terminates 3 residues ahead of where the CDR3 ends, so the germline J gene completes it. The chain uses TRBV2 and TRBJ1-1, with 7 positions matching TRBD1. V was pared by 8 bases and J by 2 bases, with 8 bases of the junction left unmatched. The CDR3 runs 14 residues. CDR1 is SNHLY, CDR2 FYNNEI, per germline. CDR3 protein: CASGTRQGNTEAFF. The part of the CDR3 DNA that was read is TGTGCCAGCGGAACCCGACAGGGTAACACTGAA. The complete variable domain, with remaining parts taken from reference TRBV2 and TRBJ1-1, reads EPEVTQTPSHQVTQMGQEVILRCVPISNHLYFYWYRQILGQKVEFLVSFYNNEISEKSEIFDDQFSVERPDGSNFTLKIRSTKLEDSAMYFCASGTRQGNTEAFFGQGTRLTVV.

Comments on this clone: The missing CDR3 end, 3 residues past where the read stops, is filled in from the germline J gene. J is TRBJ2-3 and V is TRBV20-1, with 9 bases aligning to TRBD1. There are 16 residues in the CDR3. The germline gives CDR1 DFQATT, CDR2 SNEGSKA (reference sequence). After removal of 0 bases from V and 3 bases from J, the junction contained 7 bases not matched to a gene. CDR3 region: CSARDLGQGITDTQYF. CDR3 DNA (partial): TGCAGTGCTAGAGATTTAGGACAGGGGATTACAGATACG.

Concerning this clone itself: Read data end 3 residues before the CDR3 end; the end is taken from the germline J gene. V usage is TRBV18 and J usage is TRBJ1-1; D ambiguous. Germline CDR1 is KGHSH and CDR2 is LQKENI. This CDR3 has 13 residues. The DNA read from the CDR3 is TGTGCCAGCTCACTTCCGGGGTTGGTAGAA. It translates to CASSLPGLVE. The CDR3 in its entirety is CASSLPGLVEAFF.

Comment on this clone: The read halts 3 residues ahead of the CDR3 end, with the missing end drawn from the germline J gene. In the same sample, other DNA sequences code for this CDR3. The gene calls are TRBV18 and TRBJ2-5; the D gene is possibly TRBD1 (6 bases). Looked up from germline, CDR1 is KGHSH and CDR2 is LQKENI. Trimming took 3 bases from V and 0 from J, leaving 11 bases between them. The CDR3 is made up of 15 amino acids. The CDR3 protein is CASSPPTGYQETQYF. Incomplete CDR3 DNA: TGTGCCAGCTCACCGCCTACAGGGTACCAAGAGACC.

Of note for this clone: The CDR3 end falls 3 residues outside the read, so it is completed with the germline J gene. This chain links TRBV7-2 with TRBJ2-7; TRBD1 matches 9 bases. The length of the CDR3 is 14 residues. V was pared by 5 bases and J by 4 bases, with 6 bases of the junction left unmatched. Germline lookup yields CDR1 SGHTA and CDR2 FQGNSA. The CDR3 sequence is CASSTGTGPYEQYF. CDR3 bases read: TGTGCCAGCAGCACTGGGACAGGGCCTTACGAG.

The CDR3 is CASSYTGANEKLFF. The DNA read from the CDR3 is TGTGCCAGCAGTTACACAGGGGCTAATGAAAAA. The rearrangement joins TRBV6-2 or TRBV6-3 to TRBJ1-4, with 7 positions matching TRBD1. The CDR3 extends 3 residues past the end of the read, so its final part is completed from the germline J gene. CDR3 length: 14 residues. Per the germline V gene, CDR1 is MNHEY and CDR2 is SVGEGT. The junction had 0 bases not matched to a gene; V was cut back by 2 bases and J by 3 bases.

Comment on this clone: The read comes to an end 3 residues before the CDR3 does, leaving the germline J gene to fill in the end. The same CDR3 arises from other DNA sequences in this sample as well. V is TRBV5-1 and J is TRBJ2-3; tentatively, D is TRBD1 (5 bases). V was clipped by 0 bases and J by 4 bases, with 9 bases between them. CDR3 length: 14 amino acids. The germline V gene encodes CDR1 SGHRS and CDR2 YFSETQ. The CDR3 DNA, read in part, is TGCGCCAGCAGCTTGGAACAGGCCGCAGATACG. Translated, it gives CASSLEQAADT. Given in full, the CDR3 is CASSLEQAADTQYF.

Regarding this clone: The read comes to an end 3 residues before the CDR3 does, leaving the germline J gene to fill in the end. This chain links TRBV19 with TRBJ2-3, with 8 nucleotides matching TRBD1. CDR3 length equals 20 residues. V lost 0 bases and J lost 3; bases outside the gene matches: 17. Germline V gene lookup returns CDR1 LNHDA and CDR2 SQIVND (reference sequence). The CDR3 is CASSIDQDRVNFSRTDTQYF. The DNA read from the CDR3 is TGTGCCAGTAGTATAGATCAGGACAGGGTGAATTTTAGTAGGACAGATACG.

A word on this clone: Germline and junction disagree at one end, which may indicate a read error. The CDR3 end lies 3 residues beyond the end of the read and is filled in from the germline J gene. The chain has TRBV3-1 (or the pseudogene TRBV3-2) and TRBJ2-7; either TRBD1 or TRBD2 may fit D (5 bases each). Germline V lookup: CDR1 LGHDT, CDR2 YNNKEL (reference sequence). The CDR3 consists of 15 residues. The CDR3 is CASRQGAGSSYEQYF. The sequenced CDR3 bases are TGTGCCAGCCGCCAAGGGGCAGGGAGCTCCTACGAG.

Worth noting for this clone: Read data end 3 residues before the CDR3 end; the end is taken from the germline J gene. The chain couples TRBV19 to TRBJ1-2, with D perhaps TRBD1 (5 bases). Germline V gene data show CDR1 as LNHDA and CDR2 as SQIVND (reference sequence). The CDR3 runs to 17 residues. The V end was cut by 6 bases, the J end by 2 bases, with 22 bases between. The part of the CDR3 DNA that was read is TGTGCCAGTAGCCCCCTCGGGCCGCTTAGACAGAACTATGGC. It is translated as CASSPLGPLRQNYG. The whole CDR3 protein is CASSPLGPLRQNYGYTF.

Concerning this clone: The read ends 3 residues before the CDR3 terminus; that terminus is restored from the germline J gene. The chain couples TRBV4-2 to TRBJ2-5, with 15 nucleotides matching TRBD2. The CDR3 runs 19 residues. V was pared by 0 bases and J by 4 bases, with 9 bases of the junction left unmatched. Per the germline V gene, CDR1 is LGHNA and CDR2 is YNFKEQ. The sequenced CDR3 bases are TGTGCCAGCAGCCAAGATCGGACTAGCGGGGGGGCTAGGCGAGAGACC. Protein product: CASSQDRTSGGARRET. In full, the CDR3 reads CASSQDRTSGGARRETQYF.

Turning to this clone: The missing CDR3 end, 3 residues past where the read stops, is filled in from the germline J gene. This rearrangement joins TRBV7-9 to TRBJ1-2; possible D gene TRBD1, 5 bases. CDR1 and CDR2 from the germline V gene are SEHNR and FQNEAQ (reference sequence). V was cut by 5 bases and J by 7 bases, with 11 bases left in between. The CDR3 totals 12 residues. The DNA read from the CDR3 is TGTGCCAGCAGCCTGAATCAGGGTGGC. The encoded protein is CASSLNQGG. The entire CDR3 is CASSLNQGGYTF.

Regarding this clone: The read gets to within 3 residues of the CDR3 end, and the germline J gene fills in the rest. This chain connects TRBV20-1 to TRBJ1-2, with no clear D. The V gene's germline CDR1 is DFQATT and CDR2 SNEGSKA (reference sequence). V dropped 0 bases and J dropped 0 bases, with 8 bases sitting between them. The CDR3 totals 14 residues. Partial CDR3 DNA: TGCAGTGCTAGAGAACAGACCCCTAACTATGGC. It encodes CSAREQTPNYG. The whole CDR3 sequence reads CSAREQTPNYGYTF.

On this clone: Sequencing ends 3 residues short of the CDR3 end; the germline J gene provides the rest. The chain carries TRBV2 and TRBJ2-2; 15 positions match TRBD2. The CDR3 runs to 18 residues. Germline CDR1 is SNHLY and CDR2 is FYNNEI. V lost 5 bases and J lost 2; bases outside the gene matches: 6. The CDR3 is CASSPGLAGGLNTGELFF. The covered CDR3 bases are TGTGCCAGCAGTCCCGGACTAGCGGGGGGGCTAAACACCGGGGAG.

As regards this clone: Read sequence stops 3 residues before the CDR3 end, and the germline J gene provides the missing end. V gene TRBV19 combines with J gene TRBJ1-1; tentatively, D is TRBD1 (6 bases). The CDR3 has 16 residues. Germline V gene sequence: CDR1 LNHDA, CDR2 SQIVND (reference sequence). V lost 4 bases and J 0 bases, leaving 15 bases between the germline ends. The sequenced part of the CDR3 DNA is TGTGCCAGTAGTAGGAGACAAGGGGGAATGAACACTGAA. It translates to CASSRRQGGMNTE. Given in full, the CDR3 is CASSRRQGGMNTEAFF.

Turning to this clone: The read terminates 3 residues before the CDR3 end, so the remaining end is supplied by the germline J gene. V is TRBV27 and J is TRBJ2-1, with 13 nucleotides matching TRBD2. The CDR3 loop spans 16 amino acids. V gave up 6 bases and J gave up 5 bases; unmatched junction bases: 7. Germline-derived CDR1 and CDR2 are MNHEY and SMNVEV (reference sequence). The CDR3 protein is CASSPSGLAGHNEQFF. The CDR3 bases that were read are TGTGCCAGCAGCCCCTCGGGACTAGCGGGGCACAATGAG.

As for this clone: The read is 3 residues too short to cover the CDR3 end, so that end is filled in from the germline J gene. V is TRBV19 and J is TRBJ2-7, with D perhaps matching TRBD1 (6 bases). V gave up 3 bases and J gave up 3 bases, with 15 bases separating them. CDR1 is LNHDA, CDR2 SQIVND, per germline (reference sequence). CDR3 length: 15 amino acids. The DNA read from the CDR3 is TGTGCCAGTAGTATTAGTGGGACACCCATCTACGAG. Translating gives CASSISGTPIYE. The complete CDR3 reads CASSISGTPIYEQYF.

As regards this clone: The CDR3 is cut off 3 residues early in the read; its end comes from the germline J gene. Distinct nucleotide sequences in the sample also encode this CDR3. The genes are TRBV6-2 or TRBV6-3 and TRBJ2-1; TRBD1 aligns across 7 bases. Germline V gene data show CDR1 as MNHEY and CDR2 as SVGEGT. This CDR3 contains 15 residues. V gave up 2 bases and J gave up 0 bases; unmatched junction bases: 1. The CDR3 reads CASSYRGPSYNEQFF. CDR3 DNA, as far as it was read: TGTGCCAGCAGTTACAGGGGGCCCTCCTACAATGAG.

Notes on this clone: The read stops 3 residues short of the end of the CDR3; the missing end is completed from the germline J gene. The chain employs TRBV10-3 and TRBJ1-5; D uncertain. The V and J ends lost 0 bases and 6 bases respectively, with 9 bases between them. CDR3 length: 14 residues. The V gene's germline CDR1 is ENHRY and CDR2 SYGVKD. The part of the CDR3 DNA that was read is TGTGCCATCAGTGAGTCCCAAAACGGTCAGCCC. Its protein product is CAISESQNGQP. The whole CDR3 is CAISESQNGQPQHF.

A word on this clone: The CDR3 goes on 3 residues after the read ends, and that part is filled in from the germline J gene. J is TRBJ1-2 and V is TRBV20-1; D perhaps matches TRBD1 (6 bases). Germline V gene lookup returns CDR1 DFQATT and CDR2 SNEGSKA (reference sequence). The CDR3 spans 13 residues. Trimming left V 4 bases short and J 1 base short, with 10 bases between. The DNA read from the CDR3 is TGCAGTGCTAACAGGGATGGTAACTATGGC. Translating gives CSANRDGNYG. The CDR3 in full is CSANRDGNYGYTF.

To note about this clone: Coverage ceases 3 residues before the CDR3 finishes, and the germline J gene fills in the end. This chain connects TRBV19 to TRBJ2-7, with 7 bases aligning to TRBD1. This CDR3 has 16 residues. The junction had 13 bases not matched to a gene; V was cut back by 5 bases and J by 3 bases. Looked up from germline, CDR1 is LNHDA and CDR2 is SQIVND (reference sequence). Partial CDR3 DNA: TGTGCCAGTAGTCGCGGGTCAGGGGGTCCCCTCTACGAG. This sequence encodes CASSRGSGGPLYE. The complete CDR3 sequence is CASSRGSGGPLYEQYF.

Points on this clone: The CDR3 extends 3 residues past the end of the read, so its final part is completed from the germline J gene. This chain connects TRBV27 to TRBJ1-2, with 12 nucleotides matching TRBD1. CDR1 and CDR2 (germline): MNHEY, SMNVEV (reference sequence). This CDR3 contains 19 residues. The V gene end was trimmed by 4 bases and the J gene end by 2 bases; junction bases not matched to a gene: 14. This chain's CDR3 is CASSSAPSGTGGANYGYTF. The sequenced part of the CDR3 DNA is TGTGCCAGCAGTTCCGCCCCCTCCGGGACAGGGGGCGCCAACTATGGC.

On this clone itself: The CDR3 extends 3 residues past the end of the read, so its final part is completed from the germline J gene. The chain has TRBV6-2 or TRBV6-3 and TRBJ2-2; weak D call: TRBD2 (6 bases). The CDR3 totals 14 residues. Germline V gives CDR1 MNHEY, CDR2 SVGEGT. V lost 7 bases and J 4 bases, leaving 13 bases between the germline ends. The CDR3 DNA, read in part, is TGTGCCAGCACCTCGGGACTGGCCACCGGGGAG. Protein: CASTSGLATGE. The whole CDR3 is CASTSGLATGELFF.

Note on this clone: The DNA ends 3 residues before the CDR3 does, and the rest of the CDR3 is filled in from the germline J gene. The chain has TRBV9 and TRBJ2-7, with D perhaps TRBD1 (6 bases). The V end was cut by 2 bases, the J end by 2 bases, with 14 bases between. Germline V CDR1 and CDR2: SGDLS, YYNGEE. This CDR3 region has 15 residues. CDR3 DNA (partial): TGTGCCAGCAGCGTGTCACAGGGTGCGGCCTACGAG. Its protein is CASSVSQGAAYE. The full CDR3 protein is CASSVSQGAAYEQYF.

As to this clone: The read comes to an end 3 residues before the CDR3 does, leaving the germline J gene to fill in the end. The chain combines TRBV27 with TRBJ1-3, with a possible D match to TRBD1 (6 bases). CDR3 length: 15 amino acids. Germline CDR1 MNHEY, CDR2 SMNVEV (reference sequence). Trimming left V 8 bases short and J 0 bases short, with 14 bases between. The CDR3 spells CASQDSPNSGNTIYF. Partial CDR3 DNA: TGTGCCAGCCAGGACAGCCCGAACTCTGGAAACACC.